Below are 32 T cell receptor beta chains sequenced from a single sample in a study of blood T cell repertoires in COVID-19. Sequenced by immunoSEQ multiplex PCR; TCRdb stores in-frame clones only, minus some. There are tens of thousands of clones in the sample; roughly 88% occur only once, and less than 20% lies in the top ten. Sequences were obtained from peripheral blood. All receptors derive from a human donor in a cohort sampled during active COVID-19. The donor label of this sample is uncertain.

The chain uses TRBV4-2 and TRBJ2-3; 10 bases match TRBD2. CDR3 size: 16 residues. CDR1 and CDR2 from the germline V gene are LGHNA and YNFKEQ. The trim removed 4 bases at V and 1 base at J, leaving 5 bases unmatched. The CDR3 coding sequence is TGTGCCAGCAGCCCCTCGGGGACTAGCGGCACAGATACGCAGTATTTT. This encodes CASSPSGTSGTDTQYF.

J is TRBJ2-3 and V is TRBV5-1, with D maybe TRBD2 (5 bases). The germline V gene has CDR1 SGHRS and CDR2 YFSETQ. The CDR3 is 15 amino acids. Trimming took off 3 bases at V and 2 bases at J, with 13 bases between the two ends. The CDR3 reads CASSWEQRYTDTQYF. CDR3 bases: TGCGCCAGCAGCTGGGAGCAGCGGTACACAGATACGCAGTATTTT. Full variable domain (missing parts from reference TRBV5-1 and TRBJ2-3): KAGVTQTPRYLIKTRGQQVTLSCSPISGHRSVSWYQQTPGQGLQFLFEYFSETQRNKGNFPGRFSGRQFSNSRSEMNVSTLELGDSALYLCASSWEQRYTDTQYFGPGTRLTVL.

This chain links TRBV9 with TRBJ2-5; D may be TRBD2 (6 bases). V was clipped by 0 bases and J by 5 bases, with 17 bases between them. Germline CDR1 reads SGDLS; CDR2 reads YYNGEE. The CDR3 length is 16 residues. CDR3 loop: CASSVAGGASFETQYF. DNA of the CDR3: TGTGCCAGCAGCGTAGCGGGCGGGGCTAGTTTCGAGACCCAGTACTTC.

The V call is TRBV5-6, the J call TRBJ2-1; TRBD1 matches at 9 bases. V lost 5 bases and J lost 6; bases outside the gene matches: 6. Germline V lookup: CDR1 SGHDT, CDR2 YYEEEE. This CDR3 is built from 14 residues. This CDR3 is CASSTPGQGNEQFF. The CDR3 bases are TGTGCCAGCAGTACGCCGGGACAGGGCAATGAGCAGTTCTTC. Full variable domain (outside the CDR3, taken from reference TRBV5-6 and TRBJ2-1): DAGVTQSPTHLIKTRGQQVTLRCSPKSGHDTVSWYQQALGQGPQFIFQYYEEEERQRGNFPDRFSGHQFPNYSSELNVNALLLGDSALYLCASSTPGQGNEQFFGPGTRLTVL.

This chain connects TRBV9 to TRBJ2-1, with 11 bases fitting TRBD2. V shed 0 bases, J shed 10 bases, and the junction held 6 bases outside the gene matches. This CDR3 is 15 amino acids long. Germline V gene data show CDR1 as SGDLS and CDR2 as YYNGEE. The CDR3, as DNA: TGTGCCAGCAGCGTAGATAGCGGGGGGGTCCGGGAGCAGTTCTTC. It codes for CASSVDSGGVREQFF.

The chain employs TRBV19 and TRBJ2-7; D remains ambiguous. Trimming pared 7 bases from V and 2 bases from J, leaving 9 bases between. CDR1 LNHDA and CDR2 SQIVND come from the germline V gene (reference sequence). The CDR3 is 12 amino acids. The CDR3 loop is CASIRQAYEQYF. The CDR3 DNA sequence: TGTGCCAGTATTCGGCAGGCCTACGAGCAGTACTTC.

The J gene is TRBJ2-1, the V gene TRBV5-1, with a possible D match to TRBD2 (6 bases). The CDR3 loop spans 16 amino acids. CDR1 SGHRS and CDR2 YFSETQ come from the germline V gene. Trimming stripped 4 bases from V and 0 bases from J, with 14 bases between. The CDR3 loop reads CASSPSGGNSYNEQFF. DNA of the CDR3: TGCGCCAGCAGCCCGTCGGGCGGGAACTCCTACAATGAGCAGTTCTTC.

V gene TRBV6-2 or TRBV6-3 combines with J gene TRBJ1-2, with no clear D. The CDR3 is made up of 15 amino acids. Germline V gene lookup returns CDR1 MNHEY and CDR2 SVGEGT. The V end was cut by 0 bases, the J end by 0 bases, with 8 bases between. The CDR3 loop is CASSYSTKSNYGYTF. CDR3 nucleotides: TGTGCCAGCAGTTACTCGACAAAATCTAACTATGGCTACACCTTC.

This clone was observed a handful of times. The genes are TRBV4-1 and TRBJ2-3; 8 bases are a match to TRBD2. With V trimmed by 3 bases and J by 7 bases, 12 bases remained unmatched. Germline assignment: CDR1 MGHRA and CDR2 YSYEKL. The CDR3 has 16 residues. The CDR3 sequence: CASSHVTKRGINTQYF. CDR3 coding DNA: TGCGCCAGCAGCCACGTGACTAAGCGGGGGATCAATACGCAGTATTTT.

This sequence joins TRBV12-3 or TRBV12-4 and TRBJ1-1, with a possible D match to TRBD1 (5 bases). Trimming shortened V by 5 bases and J by 2 bases, and 9 bases separated the two germline ends. The CDR3 loop spans 13 amino acids. DNA of the CDR3: TGTGCCAGCAGTCGGGACTTCAACACTGAAGCTTTCTTT. This translates into CASSRDFNTEAFF.

This rearrangement joins TRBV6-5 to TRBJ1-2; D is uncertain. The length of the CDR3 is 15 residues. The germline CDR1 and CDR2 sequences are MNHEY and SVGAGI. V was trimmed by 6 bases and J by 3 bases, leaving 17 bases between them. CDR3 bases: TGTGCCAGCAGCCCATTGGGGTGGGGAGACTATGGCTACACCTTC. Translation gives CASSPLGWGDYGYTF.

The rearrangement uses TRBV10-3 and TRBJ1-4; the match to TRBD1 covers 9 bases. Germline CDR1 ENHRY, CDR2 SYGVKD. The V segment lost 8 bases and the J segment 4 bases; nucleotides outside the gene matches: 2. The CDR3 loop spans 13 amino acids. The CDR3 protein is CAIRQGGNEKLFF. In nucleotides, the CDR3 is TGTGCCATCCGACAGGGGGGTAATGAAAAACTGTTTTTT.

V usage is TRBV7-9 and J usage is TRBJ1-2; 8 positions match TRBD1. Trimming took 5 bases from V and 6 from J; bases not matched to a gene: 11. This CDR3 is 15 amino acids long. Germline V CDR1 and CDR2: SEHNR, FQNEAQ (reference sequence). This chain's CDR3 is CASSADGTGGHGYTF. For the CDR3, the DNA is TGTGCCAGCAGCGCCGACGGGACAGGTGGCCATGGCTACACCTTC.

The chain couples TRBV7-9 to TRBJ2-7, with a possible D match to TRBD2 (6 bases). This CDR3 has 13 amino acids. Trimming pared 5 bases from V and 4 bases from J, leaving 12 bases between. Germline loops: CDR1 SEHNR, CDR2 FQNEAQ (reference sequence). CDR3 region: CASSRIGGYEQYF. The CDR3 DNA reads as TGTGCCAGCAGCCGTATCGGAGGGTACGAGCAGTACTTC. Full variable domain (rest looked up from reference TRBV7-9 and TRBJ2-7): DTGVSQNPRHKITKRGQNVTFRCDPISEHNRLYWYRQTLGQGPEFLTYFQNEAQLEKSRLLSDRFSAERPKGSFSTLEIQRTEQGDSAMYLCASSRIGGYEQYFGPGTRLTVT.

This clone has a single count. The CDR3 protein is CASSQVSVAGTPGGEQFF. CDR3 bases: TGTGCCAGCAGCCAAGTTAGTGTTGCGGGAACCCCGGGGGGGGAGCAGTTCTTC. The chain has TRBV3-1 (or the pseudogene TRBV3-2) and TRBJ2-1; 8 bases align to TRBD2. The CDR3 consists of 18 residues. The V segment lost 1 base and the J segment 10 bases; nucleotides outside the gene matches: 18. Germline values: CDR1 LGHDT, CDR2 YNNKEL (reference sequence).

The chain combines TRBV15 with TRBJ2-7; a weak D match, TRBD1 (6 bases). Germline-derived CDR1 and CDR2 are LNHNV and YYDKDF (reference sequence). This CDR3 is 15 amino acids long. V was pared by 5 bases and J by 1 base, with 15 bases between. This chain's CDR3 is CATSLPRDNSYEQYF. CDR3 DNA: TGTGCCACCAGCTTGCCCCGGGACAATTCCTACGAGCAGTACTTC.

The chain couples TRBV5-1 to TRBJ2-5, with 7 bases lining up with TRBD2. The CDR3 runs to 16 residues. Germline values: CDR1 SGHRS, CDR2 YFSETQ. J lost 2 bases, V lost 4 bases, and 11 bases had no gene match. CDR3 DNA sequence: TGCGCCAGCAGCCCTGGCCTAGCGGACGAACAAGAGACCCAGTACTTC. It codes for CASSPGLADEQETQYF.

This rearrangement joins TRBV7-8 to TRBJ2-2, with D perhaps matching TRBD2 (5 bases). Trimming removed 3 bases from V and 0 bases from J, with 14 bases in between. Germline V lookup: CDR1 SGHVS, CDR2 FQNEAQ. The CDR3 runs 17 residues. Here the CDR3 reads CASSFPAGSANTGELFF. The CDR3 bases are TGTGCCAGCAGCTTCCCCGCGGGCTCCGCGAACACCGGGGAGCTGTTTTTT.

Regarding this clone: The sample contains more than one DNA sequence encoding this CDR3. The chain employs TRBV19 and TRBJ1-2; 10 nucleotides align to TRBD1. The CDR3 is 14 residues long. Trimming at V came to 2 bases and at J to 8 bases, leaving 5 bases not matched to a gene. From germline, CDR1 is LNHDA and CDR2 SQIVND (reference sequence). Here the CDR3 reads CASSIRGQGHGYTF. The CDR3, as DNA: TGTGCCAGTAGTATAAGGGGACAGGGGCACGGCTACACCTTC.

This clone was seen more than once but under ten times. This rearrangement joins TRBV27 to TRBJ1-1; 7 bases line up with TRBD1. The CDR3 is made up of 14 amino acids. From germline, CDR1 is MNHEY and CDR2 SMNVEV (reference sequence). J was trimmed by 5 bases and V by 2 bases; bases with no gene match: 5. For the CDR3, the DNA is TGTGCCAGCAGTTTAAAATCGACAGGGACTGAAGCTTTCTTT. The encoded protein is CASSLKSTGTEAFF.

The chain is built from TRBV6-5 and TRBJ1-2; D gene unclear. The CDR3 covers 15 residues. Germline CDR1 and CDR2: MNHEY and SVGAGI. The V and J ends lost 2 bases and 7 bases respectively, with 17 bases between them. The CDR3 bases are TGTGCCAGCAGTTACGTTGACGGCGGGGTCTTTGGCTACACCTTC. It translates to CASSYVDGGVFGYTF.

The rearrangement joins TRBV3-1 (or the pseudogene TRBV3-2) to TRBJ2-1, with D perhaps TRBD1 (7 bases). Trimming pared 10 bases from V and 4 bases from J, leaving 17 bases between. The CDR3 totals 14 residues. Looked up from germline, CDR1 is LGHDT and CDR2 is YNNKEL (reference sequence). The CDR3 protein is CATRGDSYYNEQFF. CDR3 nucleotides: TGTGCCACCAGGGGGGACTCATATTACAATGAGCAGTTCTTC.

The V and J genes are TRBV14 and TRBJ2-7; the D is unclear. Germline CDR1 reads SGHDN; CDR2 reads FVKESK. V gave up 6 bases and J gave up 6 bases, with 12 bases separating them. The length of the CDR3 is 12 residues. CDR3 nucleotide sequence: TGTGCCAGCAGGCGTAACAGTGTCGAGCAGTACTTC. The encoded protein is CASRRNSVEQYF.

In its sample, this clone was seen a few times. J is TRBJ2-7 and V is TRBV12-3 or TRBV12-4, with D perhaps matching TRBD1 (6 bases). The length of the CDR3 is 13 residues. V was shortened by 6 bases and J by 3 bases, with 12 bases between the two germline ends. The CDR3 region is CASRGTPGYEQYF. The CDR3 nucleotides read TGTGCCAGCAGGGGGACACCGGGCTACGAGCAGTACTTC.

This clone was picked up a small number of times. The CDR3 sequence is CASTPQGRNTEAFF. Written as DNA, the CDR3 is TGTGCCAGCACCCCACAGGGCAGGAACACTGAAGCTTTCTTT. The chain links TRBV3-1 (or the pseudogene TRBV3-2) to TRBJ1-1, with TRBD1 as a possible D gene (6 bases). The CDR3 runs 14 residues. The V gene's germline CDR1 is LGHDT and CDR2 YNNKEL (reference sequence). The ends were cut back, 7 bases at V and 1 base at J, with 13 bases in the middle.

This clone was counted a few times. V gene TRBV11-2 combines with J gene TRBJ2-7; D not resolved. The CDR3 loop spans 15 amino acids. The germline CDR1 and CDR2 sequences are SGHAT and FQNNGV. V lost 1 base and J 6 bases, leaving 16 bases between the germline ends. The CDR3 region is CASSLGRQAAGEQYF. CDR3 DNA: TGTGCCAGCAGCTTAGGTAGGCAGGCCGCCGGCGAGCAGTACTTC.

The chain couples TRBV29-1 to TRBJ2-7; D perhaps matches TRBD1 (6 bases). The CDR3 spans 14 residues. Trimming pared 6 bases from V and 0 bases from J, leaving 15 bases between. Germline values: CDR1 SQVTM, CDR2 ANQGSEA. The CDR3 sequence: CSVARTASSYEQYF. CDR3 DNA: TGCAGCGTCGCGAGGACAGCGAGCTCCTACGAGCAGTACTTC.

The chain joins TRBV28 to TRBJ2-7; tentative D call: TRBD1 (5 bases). V lost 7 bases to trimming and J lost 0 bases, with 16 bases between them. Germline values: CDR1 MDHEN, CDR2 SYDVKM. This CDR3 region has 15 residues. The CDR3 DNA reads TGTGCCAGCATTGGTCGGACAAGGAGCTCCTACGAGCAGTACTTC. Translation: CASIGRTRSSYEQYF.

The V gene is TRBV5-1, the J gene TRBJ2-4; D is uncertain. The CDR3 sequence is 15 residues long. Trimming took 4 bases from V and 0 from J, leaving 11 bases between them. Germline lookup yields CDR1 SGHRS and CDR2 YFSETQ. The CDR3 region has the DNA TGCGCCAGCAGCGAAAACACGATAGCCAAAAACATTCAGTACTTC. This sequence encodes CASSENTIAKNIQYF.

The rearrangement joins TRBV7-2 to TRBJ2-5; D might be TRBD1 (6 bases). Per the germline V gene, CDR1 is SGHTA and CDR2 is FQGNSA. The CDR3 loop spans 13 amino acids. With 4 bases removed from V and 1 base from J, the gap between germline ends came to 7 bases. The CDR3 nucleotides are TGTGCCAGCAGCTCAGGGGCCCAAGAGACCCAGTACTTC. Its translation is CASSSGAQETQYF. The full variable domain, with the rest looked up from reference TRBV7-2 and TRBJ2-5, is GAGVSQSPSNKVTEKGKDVELRCDPISGHTALYWYRQSLGQGLEFLIYFQGNSAPDKSGLPSDRFSAERTGGSVSTLTIQRTQQEDSAVYLCASSSGAQETQYFGPGTRLLVL.

V gene TRBV10-3 combines with J gene TRBJ1-1; 9 nucleotides line up with TRBD1. The CDR3 has 14 amino acids. Germline values: CDR1 ENHRY, CDR2 SYGVKD. Germline trimming cut 9 bases from V and 1 base from J; bases unmatched to any gene: 6. This CDR3 reads CAMRDREGNTEAFF. The CDR3 DNA follows: TGTGCCATGAGGGACAGGGAGGGGAACACTGAAGCTTTCTTT.

The rearrangement links TRBV5-4 to TRBJ1-2, with 7 bases fitting TRBD1. Germline CDR1 reads SGHNT; CDR2 reads YYREEE (reference sequence). V trimming: 5 bases; J trimming: 1 base; junction bases outside the gene matches: 8. The CDR3 length is 15 residues. In DNA, the CDR3 is TGTGCCAGCAGGTCTCCCGCAGGGGGTAACTATGGCTACACCTTC. As protein: CASRSPAGGNYGYTF. The full variable domain, in which reference TRBV5-4 and TRBJ1-2 provide the parts outside the CDR3, is ETGVTQSPTHLIKTRGQQVTLRCSSQSGHNTVSWYQQALGQGPQFIFQYYREEENGRGNFPPRFSGLQFPNYSSELNVNALELDDSALYLCASRSPAGGNYGYTFGSGTRLTVV.